This TCR beta chain was found in a study of Graves' ophthalmopathy and Graves' hyperthyroidism. Study outcomes and limitations: Most thyroid clonotypes expanded beyond 0.001 frequency were also found in blood.

Other autoimmune diseases, uncontrolled infections, pregnancy or lactation led to the exclusion of patients. Amplification of TCR beta CDR3 regions used RNA transcripts. Following a first-round RT-PCR that used HTBI primers, a second-round multiplex PCR was carried out. TCRdb called the multiplex PCR reads again in MiXCR, with one record for every CDR3 protein. The table shows about 240,000 distinct CDR3 sequences, with approximately 42% occurring only once. Germline lookup yields CDR1 KGHDR and CDR2 SFDVKD. Trimming pared 0 bases from V and 2 bases from J, leaving 10 bases between. This CDR3 is 15 amino acids long. As regards this clonotype: Antigen specificity is unknown.

This receptor was taken from an adult man with Graves' ophthalmopathy. The sequencing sample was made of peripheral blood. This chain connects TRBV24-1 to TRBJ2-7; D is possibly TRBD1 or TRBD2 (5 bases each). The DNA for the CDR3 is TGTGCCACCAGTGATTTGCGGGGCGGTACCTACGAGCAGTACTTC. It is translated as CATSDLRGGTYEQYF.